One sample yielded the 26 T cell receptor beta chains listed below, sequenced in a study of T cells in Graves' hyperthyroidism and ophthalmopathy. The investigators amplified TCR beta CDR3 regions from RNA transcripts. Researchers ran a first-round RT-PCR on the TCR CDR3 using the HTBI primer set. One entry per CDR3 protein results from TCRdb running MiXCR on the multiplex PCR reads. The sample consists of approximately 690,000 distinct CDR3 sequences, roughly 20% of them appearing once. Sample: blood. The receptors shown here come from a man aged 25 to 40 with Graves' ophthalmopathy.

This chain connects TRBV20-1 to TRBJ2-1; a weak D match, TRBD1 (7 bases). Trimming took off 4 bases at V and 6 bases at J, with 13 bases between the two ends. The CDR3 covers 13 residues. CDR1 and CDR2 (germline): DFQATT, SNEGSKA (reference sequence). The CDR3 loop reads CSATGGTFNEQFF. The CDR3, as DNA: TGCAGTGCTACAGGGGGGACATTCAATGAGCAGTTCTTC.

This clonotype was counted between two and nine times. V is TRBV20-1 and J is TRBJ1-6; D gene uncertain. Between the trimmed V and J ends, which lost 2 bases and 8 bases, there was a span of 19 bases. This CDR3 has 16 amino acids. Germline V gives CDR1 DFQATT, CDR2 SNEGSKA (reference sequence). In DNA, the CDR3 is TGCAGTGCTAGAAACTCGGTAGACAAGCTCCATTCACCCCTCCACTTT. Protein sequence: CSARNSVDKLHSPLHF.

This clonotype showed up many times. This chain connects TRBV28 to TRBJ1-4, with 9 bases fitting TRBD1. In germline, CDR1 is MDHEN, CDR2 SYDVKM. V gave up 6 bases and J gave up 5 bases; unmatched junction bases: 4. This CDR3 region has 14 residues. The CDR3 DNA is TGTGCCAGCAGCTTGACAGGGGGGAATGAAAAACTGTTTTTT. Its translation is CASSLTGGNEKLFF.

In this sample, this clonotype turned up many times. This chain connects TRBV5-1 to TRBJ1-4; D remains unclear. The CDR3 consists of 17 residues. Trimming pared 1 base from V and 2 bases from J, leaving 15 bases between. The germline V gene encodes CDR1 SGHRS and CDR2 YFSETQ. CDR3 amino acids: CASSLSPSSATNEKLFF. In nucleotides, the CDR3 is TGCGCCAGCAGCTTGTCCCCCTCCTCAGCTACTAATGAAAAACTGTTTTTT.

This clonotype has only a few counts. The chain carries TRBV29-1 and TRBJ2-7; weak D call: TRBD1 (6 bases). Germline V gene sequence: CDR1 SQVTM, CDR2 ANQGSEA. Between the trimmed V and J ends, which lost 4 bases and 2 bases, there was a span of 12 bases. The CDR3 has 13 amino acids. Here the CDR3 reads CSVVWGPTYEQYF. The DNA of the CDR3 is TGCAGCGTTGTTTGGGGGCCAACCTACGAGCAGTACTTC.

This clonotype was detected ten times or more. J is TRBJ2-1 and V is TRBV7-2; D not certain. Germline CDR1 and CDR2: SGHTA and FQGNSA. The CDR3 loop spans 13 amino acids. V lost 2 bases and J 3 bases, leaving 5 bases between the germline ends. Here the CDR3 DNA reads TGTGCCAGCAGCTTAACGGTCTACAATGAGCAGTTCTTC. This translates into CASSLTVYNEQFF.

CDR3 in amino acids: CASAATGKNYGYTF. The CDR3 DNA reads as TGTGCCAGCGCCGCGACAGGGAAAAACTATGGCTACACCTTC. V and J are TRBV6-1 and TRBJ1-2; TRBD1 matches at 7 bases. The CDR3 loop spans 14 amino acids. Germline V gives CDR1 MNHNS, CDR2 SASEGT. The trim removed 8 bases at V and 2 bases at J, leaving 8 bases unmatched.

This clonotype has just a few counts. The chain uses TRBV6-6 and TRBJ2-7, with 9 bases that match TRBD2. Trimming took 2 bases from V and 2 from J; bases not matched to a gene: 4. CDR1 is MNHNY, CDR2 SVGAGI, per germline (reference sequence). There are 15 residues in the CDR3. The CDR3 region has the DNA TGTGCCAGCAGTTACGGTAGCGGGAGCACCTACGAGCAGTACTTC. The encoded protein is CASSYGSGSTYEQYF.

This rearrangement joins TRBV5-8 to TRBJ2-6; D unclear. Germline loops: CDR1 SGHTS, CDR2 YDEGEE. This CDR3 is built from 16 residues. Trimming pared 0 bases from V and 0 bases from J, leaving 7 bases between. CDR3 residues: CASSLVGVSGANVLTF. The CDR3 nucleotides are TGTGCCAGCAGCTTGGTCGGAGTCTCTGGGGCCAACGTCCTGACTTTC.

The chain joins TRBV28 to TRBJ2-5; possible D gene TRBD1, 5 bases. The CDR3 extends over 14 amino acids. The V gene lost 7 bases and the J gene lost 7 bases, with 19 bases spanning the gap. Per germline, CDR1 MDHEN and CDR2 SYDVKM. In DNA form, the CDR3 reads TGTGCCAGCATACGGTCTGGGGCAAGTGGGACCCAGTACTTC. This codes for CASIRSGASGTQYF.

This clonotype was observed a few times. The CDR3 region is CSALPDRGSTDTQYF. CDR3 in DNA: TGCAGTGCTTTACCAGACAGGGGCTCCACAGATACGCAGTATTTT. This chain links TRBV20-1 with TRBJ2-3; 8 bases match TRBD1. With 5 bases clipped from V and 2 bases from J, the junction kept 9 bases outside the gene matches. The V gene's germline CDR1 is DFQATT and CDR2 SNEGSKA (reference sequence). This CDR3 comprises 15 residues.

This clonotype was seen ten or more times. CDR3 region: CASSSRQSYEQYF. In DNA, the CDR3 is TGTGCCAGCAGCTCCCGACAGTCCTACGAGCAGTACTTC. This chain joins TRBV28 and TRBJ2-7, with D possibly being TRBD1 (5 bases). This CDR3 has 13 residues. Germline assignment: CDR1 MDHEN and CDR2 SYDVKM. V lost 6 bases and J lost 1, with 10 bases in between.

At least ten counts were recorded for this clonotype. The V and J genes are TRBV3-1 and TRBJ2-7, with D hard to call. The CDR3 is 15 residues long. The V gene lost 1 base and the J gene lost 2 bases, with 12 bases spanning the gap. Germline V gene lookup returns CDR1 LGHDT and CDR2 YNNKEL (reference sequence). The CDR3 DNA reads as TGTGCCAGCAGCCAAGCCGTGTACGGACCCTACGAGCAGTACTTC. The encoded protein is CASSQAVYGPYEQYF.

In its sample, this clonotype was seen many times. This rearrangement joins TRBV20-1 to TRBJ2-1; D is tentatively TRBD1 or TRBD2 (6 bases each). The CDR3 runs to 13 residues. CDR1 and CDR2 from the germline V gene are DFQATT and SNEGSKA (reference sequence). Trimming removed 7 bases at V and 4 bases at J, with 14 bases between. CDR3 sequence reads: CSGGGSGYNEQFF. DNA of the CDR3: TGCAGTGGAGGGGGGAGTGGATACAATGAGCAGTTCTTC.

This clonotype was recorded many times. The rearrangement links TRBV5-1 to TRBJ2-1; TRBD2 matches 11 bases. Germline CDR1 reads SGHRS; CDR2 reads YFSETQ. The trim removed 4 bases at V and 8 bases at J, leaving 8 bases unmatched. The CDR3 runs 15 residues. In DNA form, the CDR3 reads TGCGCCAGCAGCCAGACTAGCGGGACTGCCGATGAGCAGTTCTTC. It specifies CASSQTSGTADEQFF.

The chain has TRBV6-1 and TRBJ2-1; a possible D gene is TRBD2 (6 bases). Germline V gene lookup returns CDR1 MNHNS and CDR2 SASEGT. The V gene lost 5 bases and the J gene lost 1 base, with 24 bases spanning the gap. The CDR3 extends over 19 amino acids. CDR3 sequence (DNA): TGTGCCAGCAGTTATACCGATTCACTTACTAGCAGGTCCTACAATGAGCAGTTCTTC. Translating gives CASSYTDSLTSRSYNEQFF.

This clonotype has at least ten counts. The rearrangement uses TRBV7-3 and TRBJ2-7; the match to TRBD1 covers 11 bases. CDR1 is SGHTA, CDR2 FQGTGA, per germline. CDR3 length: 14 residues. The junction had 6 bases not matched to a gene; V was cut back by 5 bases and J by 6 bases. CDR3 in amino acids: CASSPGQGASEQYF. CDR3 nucleotide sequence: TGTGCCAGCAGCCCCGGACAGGGGGCCAGCGAGCAGTACTTC.

This clonotype has more than one count but fewer than ten. The J gene is TRBJ2-7, the V gene TRBV20-1; D not resolved. Germline V CDR1 and CDR2: DFQATT, SNEGSKA (reference sequence). The CDR3 consists of 12 residues. CDR3 protein: CSSRGNGYEQYF. CDR3 nucleotide sequence: TGCAGCTCCCGTGGGAATGGCTACGAGCAGTACTTC.

The genes are TRBV29-1 and TRBJ2-7; TRBD1 might be the D (5 bases). This CDR3 has 12 amino acids. Germline lookup yields CDR1 SQVTM and CDR2 ANQGSEA. Trimming removed 1 base from V and 2 bases from J, with 6 bases in between. In DNA form, the CDR3 reads TGCAGCGTTGAAGGGGGCGCCTACGAGCAGTACTTC. This sequence encodes CSVEGGAYEQYF.

This clonotype has a handful of counts. The chain couples TRBV7-8 to TRBJ2-1; 8 bases align to TRBD2. The J segment lost 7 bases and the V segment lost 4 bases, leaving 12 bases of the junction unmatched. Germline CDR1 SGHVS, CDR2 FQNEAQ. The length of the CDR3 is 16 residues. The CDR3: CASSSTGTRKLNEQFF. The CDR3 nucleotides are TGTGCCAGCAGCTCTACCGGGACTAGGAAACTGAATGAGCAGTTCTTC. Together with reference TRBV7-8 and TRBJ2-1, the CDR3 gives the full variable domain: GAGVSQSPRYKVAKRGQDVALRCDPISGHVSLFWYQQALGQGPEFLTYFQNEAQLDKSGLPSDRFFAERPEGSVSTLKIQRTQQEDSAVYLCASSSTGTRKLNEQFFGPGTRLTVL.

In its sample, this clonotype was seen many times. CDR3 sequence: CASSEEEVSSYEQYF. CDR3 DNA: TGTGCCAGCAGTGAAGAGGAGGTAAGCTCCTACGAGCAGTACTTC. The chain combines TRBV6-1 with TRBJ2-7; possibly TRBD2 for D (5 bases). V was cut by 1 base and J by 0 bases, with 10 bases left in between. CDR1 is MNHNS and CDR2 is SASEGT in the germline V gene. The CDR3 contains 15 residues.

The chain is built from TRBV10-2 and TRBJ2-2; 7 bases map to TRBD2. The trim removed 8 bases at V and 8 bases at J, leaving 5 bases unmatched. Germline CDR1 and CDR2: WSHSY and SAAADI. The length of the CDR3 is 12 residues. CDR3: CASGTGGGELFF. The CDR3 bases are TGCGCCAGCGGTACGGGAGGAGGGGAGCTGTTTTTT.

This clonotype was counted at least ten times. DNA for the CDR3: TGTGCCAGCAGTTCAAACAGGGGGTTCGAAGAGACCCAGTACTTC. Its protein product is CASSSNRGFEETQYF. The V gene is TRBV27, the J gene TRBJ2-5; 8 bases are shared with TRBD1. There are 15 residues in the CDR3. In germline, CDR1 is MNHEY, CDR2 SMNVEV (reference sequence). Trimming cost V 4 bases and J 3 bases; bases outside gene matches: 7.

The CDR3 DNA follows: TGTGCCAGCAGGGGGCTTGGCGGGTACTACTACGAGCAGTACTTC. Translating it yields CASRGLGGYYYEQYF. The V and J genes are TRBV6-1 and TRBJ2-7; D may correspond to TRBD1 or TRBD2 (5 bases each). Germline CDR1 reads MNHNS; CDR2 reads SASEGT. This CDR3 spans 15 amino acids. V dropped 6 bases and J dropped 3 bases, with 18 bases sitting between them.

The sample holds many counts of this clonotype. V gene TRBV7-8 combines with J gene TRBJ2-3; D may be TRBD2 (6 bases). The CDR3 is 18 amino acids. V lost 7 bases and J 5 bases, leaving 28 bases between the germline ends. Germline V gene sequence: CDR1 SGHVS, CDR2 FQNEAQ. CDR3 DNA sequence: TGTGCCAGCACCGTCCGATCAGATCGAACCGGGAGAGTAGATACGCAGTATTTT. Its protein is CASTVRSDRTGRVDTQYF.

This clonotype has at least ten counts. The chain combines TRBV30 with TRBJ1-5; D uncertain. Germline V gene lookup returns CDR1 GTSNPN and CDR2 SVGIG (reference sequence). The CDR3 length is 13 residues. V dropped 2 bases and J dropped 7 bases, with 12 bases sitting between them. Here the CDR3 DNA reads TGTGCCTGGAGTAAAGGGCCCTCCCAGCCCCAGCATTTT. Protein sequence: CAWSKGPSQPQHF.